This is a list of T cell receptor beta chains from one sample in a study of OX40 agonist ivuxolimab in advanced cancers. Only in-frame clones appear in the TCRdb table, and some are missing; sequencing was by immunoSEQ multiplex PCR. This table has approximately 100,000 clones, more than 80% appearing once. This specimen was CD4+ or CD8+ T cells sorted from blood, taken in a trial of the OX40 agonist ivuxolimab. These receptors were taken from an adult with an advanced solid tumor such as melanoma, head and neck, liver or kidney cancer. Each CDR3 is given with its conserved first and last residue. D genes are given only for firm matches. The size field is filled for only some rows; it gives once, few, many or a size class.

v_call	clone_size	d_call	j_call	cdr3_nt	cdr3_aa
TRBV5-1	NA	NA	TRBJ2-1	TGCGCCAGCAGCTTGGCCCCGGGAAATGAGCAGTTCTTC	CASSLAPGNEQFF
TRBV7-2	NA	NA	TRBJ1-5	TGTGCCAGCAGCTTAACGAGGGATAATCAGCCCCAGCATTTT	CASSLTRDNQPQHF
TRBV5-1	NA	TRBD2	TRBJ2-3	TGCGCCAGCAGCTTGGGTAGCGGGGTGGCAGATACGCAGTATTTT	CASSLGSGVADTQYF
TRBV9	once	TRBD2	TRBJ2-3	TGTGCCAGCAGCGTAGCTACGGGACTACGTTTGGATACGCAGTATTTT	CASSVATGLRLDTQYF
TRBV18	NA	NA	TRBJ2-1	TGTGCCAGCTCACCAACGGCACTCAATGAGCAGTTCTTC	CASSPTALNEQFF
TRBV19	NA	NA	TRBJ2-7	TGTGCCAGTAGGCTCAGAGGTACAAGGGAGCAGTACTTC	CASRLRGTREQYF
TRBV7-9	NA	TRBD1	TRBJ2-4	TGTGCCAGCAGTTCCGACAGGGGGCTTACCGCCAAAAACATTCAGTACTTC	CASSSDRGLTAKNIQYF
TRBV6-1	NA	TRBD1	TRBJ2-7	TGTGCCAGCAGTGAAAATTCACAGGGGTTCTTCTCCTACGAGCAGTACTTC	CASSENSQGFFSYEQYF
TRBV7-9	NA	TRBD2	TRBJ2-1	TGTGCCAGCAGCGGCGGGCGTTCGACGCGGGGGGTGGGTATCAATGAGCAGTTCTTC	CASSGGRSTRGVGINEQFF
TRBV6-1	NA	NA	TRBJ1-1	TGTGCCAGCAGCCGCCGTAGAAGCGCTTTCTTT	CASSRRRSAFF
TRBV7-9	few	NA	TRBJ1-2	TGTGCCAGCAGCTTAGAAGGAAACAGGCAGAACTATGGCTACACCTTC	CASSLEGNRQNYGYTF
TRBV5-1	NA	TRBD1	TRBJ1-1	TGCGCCAGCAGCGTCGACAGGGGGGGTGGTGCTGAAGCTTTCTTT	CASSVDRGGGAEAFF
TRBV19	NA	NA	TRBJ2-7	TGTGCCAGTAGTATGGGGGTACCCTACGAGCAGTACTTC	CASSMGVPYEQYF
TRBV5-6	few	NA	TRBJ2-7	TGTGCCAGCAGCTTTTGGGGGAGCGAGCAGTACTTC	CASSFWGSEQYF
TRBV14	NA	TRBD1	TRBJ1-2	TGTGCCAGCAGCCAACCGGGACAGGGGTCGAACTATGGCTACACCTTC	CASSQPGQGSNYGYTF
TRBV21-1	NA	NA	TRBJ1-1	TGTGCCAGCAGCAATCAGGCCAGGGCTGAAGCTTTCTTT	CASSNQARAEAFF
TRBV5-1	NA	TRBD2	TRBJ2-3	TGCGCCAGCAGCAGAACTAGCGGCCCGCGCATGGGCGCAGATACGCAGTATTTT	CASSRTSGPRMGADTQYF
TRBV9	NA	NA	TRBJ2-5	TGTGCCAGCAGCGCCCGGGCCCCGGGGGAGCAGTACTTC	CASSARAPGEQYF
TRBV29-1	NA	TRBD1	TRBJ1-5	TGCAGCGGTTACAGGGGACAGCCCCAGCATTTT	CSGYRGQPQHF
TRBV27	NA	NA	TRBJ1-1	TGTGCCAGCAGTCCGGGGGCGGCCACTGAAGCTTTCTTT	CASSPGAATEAFF